The text below deals with one T cell receptor beta chain. Sequencing used immunoSEQ multiplex PCR; TCRdb keeps in-frame clones, though not all of them. Of around 130,000 clones listed, more than 85% are singletons. This specimen comes from a study of T cell responses to AZD1222 COVID-19 vaccine. The germline V gene has CDR1 GTSNPN and CDR2 SVGIG (reference sequence). CDR3 length equals 17 residues. V was shortened by 3 bases and J by 0 bases, with 18 bases between the two germline ends. The specimen was peripheral blood, collected on day 0 of AZD1222 vaccination. The receptor comes from an adult in good health. The rearrangement uses TRBV30 and TRBJ1-3; D remains ambiguous. The CDR3 spells CAWRAIRLRDSGNTIYF. The DNA of the CDR3 is TGTGCCTGGAGAGCGATCCGACTCCGGGACTCTGGAAACACCATATATTTT.